Sequencing of this T cell receptor beta chain was carried out in a study of siplizumab effects on memory and regulatory T cells. The CDR3 extends over 16 amino acids. Trimming cost V 7 bases and J 0 bases, with 17 bases left between them. Germline values: CDR1 SGHTA, CDR2 FQGNSA. TCRdb's copy holds only in-frame clones and misses some; the assay was immunoSEQ multiplex PCR. This sample has just over 60,000 clones; around 79% occur once, and the top ten carry 0.4% to 0.5%. This clone was observed a few times. This chain uses TRBV7-2 with TRBJ2-3, with D perhaps TRBD2 (5 bases). The TCR was taken from a human donor in good health. Sequenced input: memory CD4+ T cells sorted from blood. The CDR3 DNA reads as TGTGCCAGCACTCGAACCCGGGAAATCAGCACAGATACGCAGTATTTT. This sequence encodes CASTRTREISTDTQYF.